This record covers a single T cell receptor beta chain. The table came from immunoSEQ multiplex PCR; TCRdb's copy has only in-frame clones and leaves some out. The sample carries about 170,000 clones, 88% recorded once. This entry is derived from a study of blood T cell repertoires in COVID-19. Overall study context: Sites across the United States, Italy and Spain contributed samples from acute and convalescent COVID-19.

The germline V gene has CDR1 SGHNT and CDR2 YENEEA. The CDR3 has 11 residues. The V gene lost 5 bases and the J gene lost 4 bases, with 6 bases spanning the gap. This TCR came from a man aged 55 to 70 with acute or convalescent COVID-19. This rearrangement joins TRBV11-3 to TRBJ2-7; D is possibly TRBD2 (5 bases). Material: peripheral blood. CDR3 bases: TGTGCCAGCAGCCAGCGGTACGAGCAGTACTTC. The encoded protein is CASSQRYEQYF.